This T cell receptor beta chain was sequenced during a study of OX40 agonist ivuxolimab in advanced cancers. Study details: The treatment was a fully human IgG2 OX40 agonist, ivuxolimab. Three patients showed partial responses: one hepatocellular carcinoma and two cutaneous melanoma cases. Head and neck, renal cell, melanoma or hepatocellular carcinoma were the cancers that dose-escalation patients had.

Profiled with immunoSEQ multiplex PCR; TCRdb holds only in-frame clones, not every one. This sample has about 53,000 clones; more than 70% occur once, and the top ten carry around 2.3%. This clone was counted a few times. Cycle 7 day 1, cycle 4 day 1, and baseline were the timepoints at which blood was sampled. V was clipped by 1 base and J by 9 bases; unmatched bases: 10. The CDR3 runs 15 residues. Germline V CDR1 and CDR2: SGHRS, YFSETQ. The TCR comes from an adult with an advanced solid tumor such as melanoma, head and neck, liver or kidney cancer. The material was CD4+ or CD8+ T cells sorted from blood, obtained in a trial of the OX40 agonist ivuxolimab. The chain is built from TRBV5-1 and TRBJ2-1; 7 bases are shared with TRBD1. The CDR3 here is CASSLKTGNGGEQFF. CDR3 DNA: TGCGCCAGCAGCTTGAAGACAGGGAACGGTGGTGAGCAGTTCTTC.